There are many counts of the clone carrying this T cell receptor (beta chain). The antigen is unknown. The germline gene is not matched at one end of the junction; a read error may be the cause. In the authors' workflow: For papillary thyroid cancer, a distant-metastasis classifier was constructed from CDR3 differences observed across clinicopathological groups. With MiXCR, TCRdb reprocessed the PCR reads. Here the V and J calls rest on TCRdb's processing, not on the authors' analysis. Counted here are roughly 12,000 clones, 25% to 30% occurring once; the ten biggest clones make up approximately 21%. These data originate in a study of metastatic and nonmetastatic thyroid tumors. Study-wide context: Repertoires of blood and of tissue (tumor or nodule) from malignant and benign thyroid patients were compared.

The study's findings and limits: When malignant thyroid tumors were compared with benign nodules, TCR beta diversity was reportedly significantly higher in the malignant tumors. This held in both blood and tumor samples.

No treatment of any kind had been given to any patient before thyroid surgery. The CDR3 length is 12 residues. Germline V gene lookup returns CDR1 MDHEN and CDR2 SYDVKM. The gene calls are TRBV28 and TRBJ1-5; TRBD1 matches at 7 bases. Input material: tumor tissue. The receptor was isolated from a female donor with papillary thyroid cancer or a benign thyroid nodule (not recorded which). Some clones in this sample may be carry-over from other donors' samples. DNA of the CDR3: TGTGCCAGCAGTTTTAAGGGGGCGGTTATCGATTTT. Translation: CASSFKGAVIDF. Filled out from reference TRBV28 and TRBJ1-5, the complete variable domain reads DVKVTQSSRYLVKRTGEKVFLECVQDMDHENMFWYRQDPGLGLRLIYFSYDVKMKEKGDIPEGYSVSREKKERFSLILESASTNQTSMYLCASSFKGAVIDFGDGTRLSIL.